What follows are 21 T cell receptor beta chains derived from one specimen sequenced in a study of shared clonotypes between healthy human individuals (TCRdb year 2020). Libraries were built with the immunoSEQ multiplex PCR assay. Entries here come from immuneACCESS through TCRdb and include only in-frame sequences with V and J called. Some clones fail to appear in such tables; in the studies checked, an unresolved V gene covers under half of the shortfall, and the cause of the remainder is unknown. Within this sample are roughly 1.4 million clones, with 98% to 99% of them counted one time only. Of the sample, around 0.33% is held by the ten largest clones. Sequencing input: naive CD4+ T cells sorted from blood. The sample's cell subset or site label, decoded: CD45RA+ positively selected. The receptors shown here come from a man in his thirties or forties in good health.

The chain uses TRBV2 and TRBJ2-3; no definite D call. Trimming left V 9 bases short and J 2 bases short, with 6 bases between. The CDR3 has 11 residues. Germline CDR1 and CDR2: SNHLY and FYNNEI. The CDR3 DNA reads TGTGCCAGTGAGCCCACAGATACGCAGTATTTT. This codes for CASEPTDTQYF. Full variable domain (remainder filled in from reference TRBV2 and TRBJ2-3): EPEVTQTPSHQVTQMGQEVILRCVPISNHLYFYWYRQILGQKVEFLVSFYNNEISEKSEIFDDQFSVERPDGSNFTLKIRSTKLEDSAMYFCASEPTDTQYFGPGTRLTVL.

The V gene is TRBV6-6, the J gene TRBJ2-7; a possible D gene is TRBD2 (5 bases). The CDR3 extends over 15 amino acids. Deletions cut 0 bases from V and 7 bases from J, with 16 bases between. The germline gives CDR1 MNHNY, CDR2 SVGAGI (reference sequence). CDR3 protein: CASSYSSTRSGEQYF. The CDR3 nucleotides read TGTGCCAGCAGTTACTCGTCGACCCGCTCGGGGGAGCAGTACTTC.

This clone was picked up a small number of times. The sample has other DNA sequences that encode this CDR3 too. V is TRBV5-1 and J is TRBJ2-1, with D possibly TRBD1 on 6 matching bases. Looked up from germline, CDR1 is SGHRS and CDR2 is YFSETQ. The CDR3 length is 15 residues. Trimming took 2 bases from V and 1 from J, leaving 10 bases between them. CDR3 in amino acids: CASSFQGSSYNEQFF. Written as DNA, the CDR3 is TGCGCCAGCAGCTTTCAGGGGTCTTCCTACAATGAGCAGTTCTTC.

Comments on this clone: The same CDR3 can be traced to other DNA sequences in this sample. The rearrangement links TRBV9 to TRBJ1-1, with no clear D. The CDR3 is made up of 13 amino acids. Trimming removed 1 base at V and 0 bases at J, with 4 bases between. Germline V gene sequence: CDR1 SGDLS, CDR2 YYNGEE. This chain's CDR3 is CASSVLVNTEAFF. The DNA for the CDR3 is TGTGCCAGCAGCGTACTGGTGAACACTGAAGCTTTCTTT.

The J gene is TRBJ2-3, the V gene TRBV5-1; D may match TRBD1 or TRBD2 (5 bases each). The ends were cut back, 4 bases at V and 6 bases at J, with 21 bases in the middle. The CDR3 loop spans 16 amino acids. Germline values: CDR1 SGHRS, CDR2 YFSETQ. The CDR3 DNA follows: TGCGCCAGCAGCCCGGGGACCTTTACATCCACGGATACGCAGTATTTT. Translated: CASSPGTFTSTDTQYF. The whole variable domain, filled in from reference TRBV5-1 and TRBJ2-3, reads KAGVTQTPRYLIKTRGQQVTLSCSPISGHRSVSWYQQTPGQGLQFLFEYFSETQRNKGNFPGRFSGRQFSNSRSEMNVSTLELGDSALYLCASSPGTFTSTDTQYFGPGTRLTVL.

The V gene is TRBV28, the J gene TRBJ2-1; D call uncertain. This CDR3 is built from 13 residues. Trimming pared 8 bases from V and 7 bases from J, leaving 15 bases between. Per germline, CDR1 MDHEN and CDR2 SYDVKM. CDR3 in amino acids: CASHPGIPNEQFF. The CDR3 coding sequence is TGTGCCAGCCATCCCGGTATTCCGAATGAGCAGTTCTTC.

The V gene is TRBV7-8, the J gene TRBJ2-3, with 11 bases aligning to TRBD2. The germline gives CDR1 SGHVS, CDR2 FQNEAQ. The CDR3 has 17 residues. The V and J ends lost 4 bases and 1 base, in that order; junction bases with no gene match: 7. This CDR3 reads CASSSRLAGLGTDTQYF. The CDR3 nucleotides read TGTGCCAGCAGCTCCCGACTAGCGGGATTGGGCACAGATACGCAGTATTTT.

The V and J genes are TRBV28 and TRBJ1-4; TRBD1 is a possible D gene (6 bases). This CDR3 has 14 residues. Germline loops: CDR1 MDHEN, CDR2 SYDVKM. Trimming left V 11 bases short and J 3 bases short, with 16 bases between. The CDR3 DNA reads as TGTGCCTCAAGGGGGGAATTATCTAATGAAAAACTGTTTTTT. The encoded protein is CASRGELSNEKLFF.

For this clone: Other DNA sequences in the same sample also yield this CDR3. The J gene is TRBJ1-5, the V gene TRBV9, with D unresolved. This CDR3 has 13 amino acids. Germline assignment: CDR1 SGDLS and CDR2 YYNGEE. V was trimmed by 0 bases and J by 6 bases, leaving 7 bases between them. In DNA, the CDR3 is TGTGCCAGCAGCGTAGAGGGAGGTCAGCCCCAGCATTTT. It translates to CASSVEGGQPQHF.

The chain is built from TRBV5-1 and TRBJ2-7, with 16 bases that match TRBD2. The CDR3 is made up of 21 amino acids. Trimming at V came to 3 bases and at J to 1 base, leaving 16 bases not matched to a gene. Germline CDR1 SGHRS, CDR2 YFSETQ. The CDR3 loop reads CASSSPGSGRGLAGGSYEQYF. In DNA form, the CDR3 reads TGCGCCAGCAGCTCCCCTGGGAGCGGCAGGGGACTAGCGGGAGGGTCCTACGAGCAGTACTTC.

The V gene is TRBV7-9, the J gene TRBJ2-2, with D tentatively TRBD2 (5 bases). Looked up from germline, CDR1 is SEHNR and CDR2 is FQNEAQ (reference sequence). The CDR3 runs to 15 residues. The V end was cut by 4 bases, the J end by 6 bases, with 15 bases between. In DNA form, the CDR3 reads TGTGCCAGCAGCTCAGTCGAGGGTCGGGCCGGGGAGCTGTTTTTT. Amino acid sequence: CASSSVEGRAGELFF.

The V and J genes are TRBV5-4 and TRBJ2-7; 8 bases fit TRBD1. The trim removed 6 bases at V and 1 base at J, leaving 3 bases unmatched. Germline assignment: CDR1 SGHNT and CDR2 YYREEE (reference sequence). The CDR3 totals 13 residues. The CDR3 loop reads CASTDRGSYEQYF. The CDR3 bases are TGTGCCAGCACCGACAGGGGATCCTACGAGCAGTACTTC. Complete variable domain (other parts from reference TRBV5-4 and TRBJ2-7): ETGVTQSPTHLIKTRGQQVTLRCSSQSGHNTVSWYQQALGQGPQFIFQYYREEENGRGNFPPRFSGLQFPNYSSELNVNALELDDSALYLCASTDRGSYEQYFGPGTRLTVT.

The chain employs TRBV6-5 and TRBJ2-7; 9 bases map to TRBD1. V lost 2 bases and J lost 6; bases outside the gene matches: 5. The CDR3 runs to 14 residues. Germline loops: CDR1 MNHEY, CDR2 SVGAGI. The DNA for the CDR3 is TGTGCCAGCAGTTACGCGGACAGGGGCCTCGAGCAGTACTTC. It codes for CASSYADRGLEQYF.

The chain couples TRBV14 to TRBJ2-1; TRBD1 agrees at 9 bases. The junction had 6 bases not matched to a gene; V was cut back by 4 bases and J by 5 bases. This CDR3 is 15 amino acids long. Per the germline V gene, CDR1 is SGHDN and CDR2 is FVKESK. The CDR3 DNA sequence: TGTGCCAGCAGCCTTACAGGGGGCCGAAACAATGAGCAGTTCTTC. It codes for CASSLTGGRNNEQFF.

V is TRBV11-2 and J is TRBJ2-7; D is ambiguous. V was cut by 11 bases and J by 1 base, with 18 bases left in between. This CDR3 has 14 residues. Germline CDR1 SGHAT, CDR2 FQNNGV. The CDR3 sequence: CASSPRPRSYEQYF. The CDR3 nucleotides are TGTGCCTCTTCACCTAGACCGAGGTCCTACGAGCAGTACTTC.

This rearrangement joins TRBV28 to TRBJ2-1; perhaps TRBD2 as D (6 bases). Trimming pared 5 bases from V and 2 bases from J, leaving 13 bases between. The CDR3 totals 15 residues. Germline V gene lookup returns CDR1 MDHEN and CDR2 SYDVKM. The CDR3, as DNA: TGTGCCAGCAGTCCGCCTAGCGCAGCCTACAATGAGCAGTTCTTC. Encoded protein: CASSPPSAAYNEQFF.

As DNA, the CDR3 is TGTGCCAGCAGGGAGTCGGGCGAGCAGTACTTC. Its protein is CASRESGEQYF. The chain uses TRBV2 and TRBJ2-7; D uncertain. Trimming took off 6 bases at V and 6 bases at J, with 9 bases between the two ends. Germline CDR1 SNHLY, CDR2 FYNNEI. The CDR3 runs to 11 residues. The entire variable domain, with the rest obtained from reference TRBV2 and TRBJ2-7, is as follows: EPEVTQTPSHQVTQMGQEVILRCVPISNHLYFYWYRQILGQKVEFLVSFYNNEISEKSEIFDDQFSVERPDGSNFTLKIRSTKLEDSAMYFCASRESGEQYFGPGTRLTVT.

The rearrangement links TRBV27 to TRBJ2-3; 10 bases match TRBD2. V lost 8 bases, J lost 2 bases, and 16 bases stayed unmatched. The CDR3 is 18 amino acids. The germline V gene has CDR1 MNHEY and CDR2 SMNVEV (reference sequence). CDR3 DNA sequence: TGTGCCAGCTCTGGGACTAGCGCCCTTTGGGAACACACAGATACGCAGTATTTT. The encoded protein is CASSGTSALWEHTDTQYF.

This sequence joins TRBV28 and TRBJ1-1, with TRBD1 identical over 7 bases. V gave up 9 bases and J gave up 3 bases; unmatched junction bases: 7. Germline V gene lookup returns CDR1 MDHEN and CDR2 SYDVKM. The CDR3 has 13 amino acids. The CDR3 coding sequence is TGTGCCAGTGAAGGGGGCTGGGACACTGAAGCTTTCTTT. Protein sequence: CASEGGWDTEAFF.

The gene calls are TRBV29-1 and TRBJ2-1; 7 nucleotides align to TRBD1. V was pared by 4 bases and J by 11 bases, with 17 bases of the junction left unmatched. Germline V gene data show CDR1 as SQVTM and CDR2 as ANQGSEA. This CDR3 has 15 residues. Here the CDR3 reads CSVVMGQTALSKQFF. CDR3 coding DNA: TGCAGCGTTGTCATGGGACAGACAGCCCTAAGCAAGCAGTTCTTC.

CDR3 amino acids: CASTILSSYEQYF. In DNA, the CDR3 is TGTGCCAGCACAATCCTGAGCTCCTACGAGCAGTACTTC. V usage is TRBV2 and J usage is TRBJ2-7, with D hard to call. CDR3 length: 13 amino acids. V gave up 7 bases and J gave up 0 bases, with 10 bases separating them. Germline V gene lookup returns CDR1 SNHLY and CDR2 FYNNEI. Combining the CDR3 with reference TRBV2 and TRBJ2-7 gives the whole variable domain EPEVTQTPSHQVTQMGQEVILRCVPISNHLYFYWYRQILGQKVEFLVSFYNNEISEKSEIFDDQFSVERPDGSNFTLKIRSTKLEDSAMYFCASTILSSYEQYFGPGTRLTVT.